Below, one T cell receptor (beta chain) is given with its context. Its specificity is not known. Run at survey level, the immunoSEQ assay was version v3.0. Profiled with immunoSEQ multiplex PCR; TCRdb holds only in-frame clones, not every one. The sample yields about 12,000 clones, about 88% seen once. This entry is derived from a study of long-term antiretroviral therapy in people with HIV. General observations from the study: In samples taken after ART, diversity increased but remained below transplant donor control levels.

Germline V gene lookup returns CDR1 SEHNR and CDR2 FQNEAQ (reference sequence). The CDR3 sequence is 15 residues long. V was pared by 2 bases and J by 0 bases, with 7 bases between. The V and J genes are TRBV7-9 and TRBJ2-2; D might be TRBD1 (6 bases). The origin of this receptor is a woman in her thirties or forties with HIV. The material sequenced was unsorted PBMCs, taken 2.1 years after starting antiretroviral therapy. This CDR3 is CASSLRTANTGELFF. DNA of the CDR3: TGTGCCAGCAGCTTAAGGACAGCGAACACCGGGGAGCTGTTTTTT.